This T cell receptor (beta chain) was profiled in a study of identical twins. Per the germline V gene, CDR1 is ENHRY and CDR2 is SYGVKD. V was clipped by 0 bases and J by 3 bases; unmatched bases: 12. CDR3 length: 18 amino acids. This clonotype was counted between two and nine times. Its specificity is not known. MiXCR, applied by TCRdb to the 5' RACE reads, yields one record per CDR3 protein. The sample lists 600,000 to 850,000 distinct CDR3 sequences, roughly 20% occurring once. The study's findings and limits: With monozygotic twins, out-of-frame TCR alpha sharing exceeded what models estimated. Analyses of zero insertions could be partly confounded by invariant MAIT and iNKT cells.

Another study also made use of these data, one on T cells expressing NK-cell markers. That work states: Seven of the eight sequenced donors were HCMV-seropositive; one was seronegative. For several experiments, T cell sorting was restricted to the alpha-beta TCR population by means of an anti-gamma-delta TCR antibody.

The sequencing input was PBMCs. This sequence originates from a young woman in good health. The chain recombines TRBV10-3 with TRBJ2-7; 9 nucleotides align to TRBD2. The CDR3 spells CAISESVGRTSVSYEQYF. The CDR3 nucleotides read TGTGCCATCAGTGAGTCAGTAGGTAGGACTAGCGTCAGCTACGAGCAGTACTTC.